This T cell receptor beta chain was profiled in a study of blood T cells in healthy people across ages. Regarding this clonotype: Its matching antigen is unknown.

The germline V gene has CDR1 KGHDR and CDR2 SFDVKD. The CDR3 contains 13 residues. V lost 2 bases and J lost 3, with 7 bases in between. The study's findings and limits: Strongly correlated with naive T cell percentage was TCR beta diversity.

Alongside a J-beta primer mix, a sample-barcoded 5' primer served in a second PCR lasting roughly 7 to 11 cycles. TCRdb redid the calling of the 5' RACE reads with MiXCR, one entry per CDR3 protein. Among 730,000 or so distinct CDR3 sequences listed, roughly 43% were seen once. The origin of this receptor is a woman aged 60-70 years in good health. V is TRBV24-1 and J is TRBJ2-7; D may be TRBD1 (6 bases). The sample taken for sequencing was blood. This chain's CDR3 is CATSDSQGYEQYF. The CDR3 region has the DNA TGTGCCACCAGTGATTCACAGGGCTACGAGCAGTACTTC.